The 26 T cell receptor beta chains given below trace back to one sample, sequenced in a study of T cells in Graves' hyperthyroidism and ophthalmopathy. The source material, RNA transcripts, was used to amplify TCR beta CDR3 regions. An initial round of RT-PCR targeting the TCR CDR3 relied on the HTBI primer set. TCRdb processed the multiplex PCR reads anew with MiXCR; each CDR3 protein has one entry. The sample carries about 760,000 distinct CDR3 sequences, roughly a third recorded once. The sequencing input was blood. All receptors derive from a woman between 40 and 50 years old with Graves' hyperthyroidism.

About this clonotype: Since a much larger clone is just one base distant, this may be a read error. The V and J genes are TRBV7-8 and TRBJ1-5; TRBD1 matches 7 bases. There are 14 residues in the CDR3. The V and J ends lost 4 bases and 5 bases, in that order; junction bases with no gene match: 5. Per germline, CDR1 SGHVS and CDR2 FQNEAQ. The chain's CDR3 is CASSSPDRDQPQHF. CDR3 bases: TGTGCCAGCAGCTCACCAGACAGGGATCAGCCCCAGCATTTT.

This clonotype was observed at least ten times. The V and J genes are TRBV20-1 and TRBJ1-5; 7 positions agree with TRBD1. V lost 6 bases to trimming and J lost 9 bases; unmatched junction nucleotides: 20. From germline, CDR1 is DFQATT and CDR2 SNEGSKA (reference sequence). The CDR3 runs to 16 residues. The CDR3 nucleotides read TGCAGTGCCTGGACCGGGGAGGGGGCGAGGCGTCTGCCCCAGCATTTT. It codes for CSAWTGEGARRLPQHF.

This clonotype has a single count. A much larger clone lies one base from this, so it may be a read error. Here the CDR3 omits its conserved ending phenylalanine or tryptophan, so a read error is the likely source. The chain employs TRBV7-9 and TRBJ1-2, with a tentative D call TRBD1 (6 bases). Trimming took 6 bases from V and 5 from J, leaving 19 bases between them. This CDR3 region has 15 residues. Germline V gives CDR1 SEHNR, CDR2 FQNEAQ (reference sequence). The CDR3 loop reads CASRYQGSPLYGYTL. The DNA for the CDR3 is TGTGCCAGCAGATACCAGGGGTCCCCTCTATATGGCTACACCCTC.

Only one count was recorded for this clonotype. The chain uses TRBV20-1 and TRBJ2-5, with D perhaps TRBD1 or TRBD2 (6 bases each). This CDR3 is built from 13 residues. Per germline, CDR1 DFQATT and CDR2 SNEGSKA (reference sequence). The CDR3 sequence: CSRRGVGEETQYF. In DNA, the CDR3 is TGCTCTCGTAGGGGGGTAGGGGAAGAGACCCAGTACTTC.

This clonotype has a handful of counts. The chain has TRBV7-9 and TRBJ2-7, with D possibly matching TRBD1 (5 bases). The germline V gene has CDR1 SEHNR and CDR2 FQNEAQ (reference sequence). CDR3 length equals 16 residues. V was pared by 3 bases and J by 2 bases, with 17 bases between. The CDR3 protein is CASSLVVRRVTYEQYF. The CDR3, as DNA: TGTGCCAGCAGCTTGGTGGTTCGCAGGGTCACCTACGAGCAGTACTTC.

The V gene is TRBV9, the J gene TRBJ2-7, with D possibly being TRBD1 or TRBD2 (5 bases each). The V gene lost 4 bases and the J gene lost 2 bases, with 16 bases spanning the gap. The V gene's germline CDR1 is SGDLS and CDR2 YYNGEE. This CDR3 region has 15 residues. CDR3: CASSQLGTAPYEQYF. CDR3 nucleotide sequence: TGTGCCAGCAGCCAGTTAGGGACGGCCCCCTACGAGCAGTACTTC. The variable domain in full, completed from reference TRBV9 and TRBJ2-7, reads DSGVTQTPKHLITATGQRVTLRCSPRSGDLSVYWYQQSLDQGLQFLIQYYNGEERAKGNILERFSAQQFPDLHSELNLSSLELGDSALYFCASSQLGTAPYEQYFGPGTRLTVT.

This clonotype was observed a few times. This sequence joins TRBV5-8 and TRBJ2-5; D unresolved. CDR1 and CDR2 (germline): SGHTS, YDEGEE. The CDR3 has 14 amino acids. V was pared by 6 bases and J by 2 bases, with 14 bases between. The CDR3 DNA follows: TGTGCCAGCAACATGGCCAGGTCACAAGAGACCCAGTACTTC. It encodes CASNMARSQETQYF.

DNA of the CDR3: TGTGCCAGCAGCGTACAGTTGAACACTGAAGCTTTCTTT. It translates to CASSVQLNTEAFF. J is TRBJ1-1 and V is TRBV9, with unresolved D. This CDR3 is 13 amino acids long. V was shortened by 1 base and J by 0 bases, with 4 bases between the two germline ends. Per germline, CDR1 SGDLS and CDR2 YYNGEE.

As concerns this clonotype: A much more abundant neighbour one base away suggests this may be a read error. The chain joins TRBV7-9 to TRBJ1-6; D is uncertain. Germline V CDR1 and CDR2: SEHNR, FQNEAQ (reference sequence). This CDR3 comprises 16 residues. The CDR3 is CASSLPPGQEPSPLQF. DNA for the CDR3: TGTGCCAGCAGCCTCCCCCCAGGCCAGGAACCTTCACCCCTCCAATTT.

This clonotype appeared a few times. The DNA of the CDR3 is TGTGCCAGCAGTTACTCAGCGGGGGGGCGTGGCACCGGGGAGCTGTTTTTT. Translation: CASSYSAGGRGTGELFF. V usage is TRBV6-5 and J usage is TRBJ2-2; 10 bases match TRBD2. Germline CDR1 and CDR2: MNHEY and SVGAGI. Trimming at V came to 0 bases and at J to 4 bases, leaving 5 bases not matched to a gene. The CDR3 has 17 amino acids.

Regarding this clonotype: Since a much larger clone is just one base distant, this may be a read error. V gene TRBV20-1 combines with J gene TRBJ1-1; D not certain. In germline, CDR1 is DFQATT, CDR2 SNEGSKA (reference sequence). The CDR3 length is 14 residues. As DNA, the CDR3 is TGCAATGCACCAGACGGGTCCCTGAACACTGAAGCTTTCTTT. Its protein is CNAPDGSLNTEAFF.

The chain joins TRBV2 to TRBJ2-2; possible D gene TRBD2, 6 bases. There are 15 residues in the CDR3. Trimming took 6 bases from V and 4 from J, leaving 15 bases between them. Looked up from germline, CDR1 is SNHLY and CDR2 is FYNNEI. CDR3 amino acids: CASRRDLGSTGELFF. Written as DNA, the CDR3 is TGTGCCAGCAGAAGGGACCTCGGGAGCACCGGGGAGCTGTTTTTT.

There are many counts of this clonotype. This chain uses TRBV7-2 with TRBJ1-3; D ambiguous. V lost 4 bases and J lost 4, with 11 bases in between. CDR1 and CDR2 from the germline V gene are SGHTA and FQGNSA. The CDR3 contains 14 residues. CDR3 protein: CASSSLRMGNTIYF. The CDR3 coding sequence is TGTGCCAGCAGCTCCCTCCGTATGGGAAACACCATATATTTT.

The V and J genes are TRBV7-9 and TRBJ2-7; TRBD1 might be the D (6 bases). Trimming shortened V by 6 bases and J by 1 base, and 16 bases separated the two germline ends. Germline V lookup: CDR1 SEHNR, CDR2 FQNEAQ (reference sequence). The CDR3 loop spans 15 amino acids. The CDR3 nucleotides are TGTGCCAGCAGTACCGAGGACAGTGCGTCCTACGAGCAGTACTTC. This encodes CASSTEDSASYEQYF.

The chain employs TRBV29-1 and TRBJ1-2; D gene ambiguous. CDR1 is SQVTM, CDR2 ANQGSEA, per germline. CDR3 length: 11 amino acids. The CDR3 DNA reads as TGCAGTGCTAGAAATGACTATGGCTACACCTTC. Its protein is CSARNDYGYTF. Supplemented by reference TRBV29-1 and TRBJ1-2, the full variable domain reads SAVISQKPSRDICQRGTSLTIQCQVDSQVTMMFWYRQQPGQSLTLIATANQGSEATYESGFVIDKFPISRPNLTFSTLTVSNMSPEDSSIYLCSARNDYGYTFGSGTRLTVV.

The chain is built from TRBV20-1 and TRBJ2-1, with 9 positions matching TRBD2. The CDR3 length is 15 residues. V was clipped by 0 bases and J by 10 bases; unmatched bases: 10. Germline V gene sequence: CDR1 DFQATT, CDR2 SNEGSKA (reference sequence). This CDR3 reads CSAREGASGAGEQFF. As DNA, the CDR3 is TGCAGTGCTAGAGAGGGGGCTAGCGGGGCAGGGGAGCAGTTCTTC.

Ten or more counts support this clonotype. The DNA for the CDR3 is TGTGCCAGCAGACCTACCTCCGGGGAGCTGTTTTTT. Protein sequence: CASRPTSGELFF. The chain combines TRBV11-2 with TRBJ2-2; D gene ambiguous. CDR1 and CDR2 from the germline V gene are SGHAT and FQNNGV. The V end lost 6 bases, the J end lost 6 bases, and 8 bases lay between the germline ends. There are 12 residues in the CDR3. The full variable domain, completed using reference TRBV11-2 and TRBJ2-2, is EAGVAQSPRYKIIEKRQSVAFWCNPISGHATLYWYQQILGQGPKLLIQFQNNGVVDDSQLPKDRFSAERLKGVDSTLKIQPAKLEDSAVYLCASRPTSGELFFGEGSRLTVL.

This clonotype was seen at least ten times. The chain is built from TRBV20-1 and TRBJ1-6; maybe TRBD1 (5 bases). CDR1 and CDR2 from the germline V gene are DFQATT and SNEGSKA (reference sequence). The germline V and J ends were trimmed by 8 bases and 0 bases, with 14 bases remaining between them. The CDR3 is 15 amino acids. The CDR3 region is CSLGEGSSYNSPLHF. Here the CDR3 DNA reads TGCAGTCTAGGGGAAGGAAGCTCCTATAATTCACCCCTCCACTTT.

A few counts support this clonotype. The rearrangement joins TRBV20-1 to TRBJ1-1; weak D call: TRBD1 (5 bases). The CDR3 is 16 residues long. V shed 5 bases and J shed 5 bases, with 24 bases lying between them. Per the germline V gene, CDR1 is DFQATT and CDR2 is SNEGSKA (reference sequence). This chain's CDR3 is CSAYILGGGRDTEAFF. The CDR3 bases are TGCAGTGCTTATATACTTGGTGGGGGACGGGATACTGAAGCTTTCTTT.

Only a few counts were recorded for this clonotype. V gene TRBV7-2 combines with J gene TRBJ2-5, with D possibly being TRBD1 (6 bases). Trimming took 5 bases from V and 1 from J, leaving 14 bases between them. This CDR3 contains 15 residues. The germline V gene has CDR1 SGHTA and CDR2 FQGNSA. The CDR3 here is CASSPWGRPQETQYF. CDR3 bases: TGTGCCAGCAGCCCCTGGGGGCGACCCCAAGAGACCCAGTACTTC.

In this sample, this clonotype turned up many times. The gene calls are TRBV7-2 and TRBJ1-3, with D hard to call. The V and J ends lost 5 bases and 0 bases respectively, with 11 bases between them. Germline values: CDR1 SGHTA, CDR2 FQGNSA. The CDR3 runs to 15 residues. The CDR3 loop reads CASSRWTGSGNTIYF. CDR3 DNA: TGTGCCAGCAGCCGATGGACGGGCTCTGGAAACACCATATATTTT.

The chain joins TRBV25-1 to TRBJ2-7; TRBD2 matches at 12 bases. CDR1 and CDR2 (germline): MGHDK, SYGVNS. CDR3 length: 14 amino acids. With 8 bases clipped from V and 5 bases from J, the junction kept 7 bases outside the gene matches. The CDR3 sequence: CASFLAGGPHEQYF. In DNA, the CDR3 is TGTGCCAGCTTCCTAGCGGGAGGGCCCCACGAGCAGTACTTC.

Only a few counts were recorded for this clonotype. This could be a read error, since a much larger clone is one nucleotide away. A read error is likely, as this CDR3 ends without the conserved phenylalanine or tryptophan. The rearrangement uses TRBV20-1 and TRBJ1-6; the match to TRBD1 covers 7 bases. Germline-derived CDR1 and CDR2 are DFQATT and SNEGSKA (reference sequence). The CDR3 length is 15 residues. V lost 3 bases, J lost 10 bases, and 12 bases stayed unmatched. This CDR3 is CSARHGGQERSPLHL. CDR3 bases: TGCAGTGCTAGGCATGGAGGACAGGAGAGATCACCCCTCCACCTT.

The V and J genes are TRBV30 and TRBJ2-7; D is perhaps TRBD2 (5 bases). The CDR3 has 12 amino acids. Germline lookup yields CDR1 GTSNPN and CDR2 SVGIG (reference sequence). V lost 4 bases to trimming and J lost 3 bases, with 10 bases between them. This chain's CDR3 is CAWNVGVYEQYF. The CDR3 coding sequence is TGTGCCTGGAATGTCGGGGTCTACGAGCAGTACTTC.

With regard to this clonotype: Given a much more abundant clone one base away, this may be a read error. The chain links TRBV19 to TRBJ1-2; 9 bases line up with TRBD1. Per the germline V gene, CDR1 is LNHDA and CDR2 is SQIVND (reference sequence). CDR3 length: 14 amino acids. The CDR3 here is CASRTWTGVDGCTF. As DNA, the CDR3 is TGTGCCAGTAGGACTTGGACAGGGGTGGATGGCTGCACCTTC.

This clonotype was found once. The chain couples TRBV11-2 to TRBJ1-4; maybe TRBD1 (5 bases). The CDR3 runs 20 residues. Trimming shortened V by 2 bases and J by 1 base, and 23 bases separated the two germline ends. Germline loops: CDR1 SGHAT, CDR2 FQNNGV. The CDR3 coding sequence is TGTGCCAGCAGCTTACGGGGAGCCTTAGGGGTGCGGTTAACTAATGAAAAACTGTTTTTT. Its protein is CASSLRGALGVRLTNEKLFF.